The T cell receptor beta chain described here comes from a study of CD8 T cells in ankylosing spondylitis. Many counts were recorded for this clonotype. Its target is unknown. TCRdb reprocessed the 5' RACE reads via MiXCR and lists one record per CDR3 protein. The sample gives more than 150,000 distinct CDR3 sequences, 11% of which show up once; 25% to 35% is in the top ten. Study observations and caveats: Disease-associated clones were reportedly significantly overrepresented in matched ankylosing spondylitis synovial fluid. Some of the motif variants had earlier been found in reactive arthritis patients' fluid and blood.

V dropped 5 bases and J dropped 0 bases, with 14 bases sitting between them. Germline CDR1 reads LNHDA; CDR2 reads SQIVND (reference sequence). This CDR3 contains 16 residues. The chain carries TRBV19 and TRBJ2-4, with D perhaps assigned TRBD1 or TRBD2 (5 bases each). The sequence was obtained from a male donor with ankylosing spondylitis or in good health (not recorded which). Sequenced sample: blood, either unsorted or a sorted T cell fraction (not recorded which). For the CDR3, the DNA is TGTGCCAGTAGTCCAAGAGGGGAACTAGCCAAAAACATTCAGTACTTC. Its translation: CASSPRGELAKNIQYF.